The sequence of this T cell receptor beta chain was determined in a study of T-cell reconstitution after alpha-beta-depleted transplantation in children. V dropped 4 bases and J dropped 6; count of bases not matched to a gene: 6. Germline V gene lookup returns CDR1 MGHRA and CDR2 YSYEKL. CDR3 size: 15 residues. TCRbeta library construction was performed incorporating unique molecular identifiers. MiXCR, applied by TCRdb to the PCR reads, yields one record per CDR3 protein. The sample has about 540,000 distinct CDR3 sequences; 18% are singletons. The chain employs TRBV4-1 and TRBJ1-6; 7 bases match TRBD1. Here the sequenced sample was PBMCs from the stem cell graft donor, taken from the stem cell graft. This clonotype was sampled from a human donor who donated a stem cell graft to a child with acute lymphoblastic leukemia. This CDR3 reads CASSPAGGSNSPLHF. CDR3 nucleotide sequence: TGCGCCAGCAGCCCCGCAGGGGGAAGTAATTCACCCCTCCACTTT.